Listed below are T cell receptor beta chains from one sample, sequenced in a study of blood T cell repertoires in COVID-19. Using immunoSEQ multiplex PCR, the repertoire was profiled, and TCRdb retains in-frame clones only, with some absent. In the table there are about 240,000 clones, roughly four fifths of which are singletons. Sequenced sample: peripheral blood. The receptors here all came from a woman aged 55-69 years with active or convalescent COVID-19. Each CDR3 is given with its conserved first and last residue. Each record gives: J gene, clone size, V gene, D gene, CDR3 DNA, CDR3 protein. The D gene is left open where the match is weak. Clone size appears in some rows only: once, few, many, or a class for an expanded clone.

TRBJ1-5,few,TRBV27,TRBD1,TGTGCCAGCAGTGTCGGGACAGGGGGTAATCAGCCCCAGCATTTT,CASSVGTGGNQPQHF
TRBJ2-3,NA,TRBV19,NA,TGTGCCAGTAATACTGATGGATGGAGGGCAATAGCAGATACGCAGTATTTT,CASNTDGWRAIADTQYF
TRBJ2-1,NA,TRBV11-1,TRBD2,TGTGCCAGCAGCTTAGCGGGGGGGAAGGGCAATGAGCAGTTCTTC,CASSLAGGKGNEQFF
TRBJ1-5,NA,TRBV5-1,TRBD1,TGCGCCAGCAGCCCGGGACAGGGGCTGGGGCAGCCCCAGCATTTT,CASSPGQGLGQPQHF
TRBJ2-1,NA,TRBV11-3,TRBD2,TGTGCCAGCAGCTTAGATGAAGGACTAGCTGACAATGAGCAGTTCTTC,CASSLDEGLADNEQFF
TRBJ1-4,NA,TRBV6-5,TRBD1,TGTGCCAGCAGTTACACGACAGGGGGGGGCGAACTGTTTTTT,CASSYTTGGGELFF
TRBJ1-2,NA,TRBV13,TRBD1,TGTGCCAGCAGCTTAGGCTCGAGGGGGCAGGGTAACTATGGCTACACCTTC,CASSLGSRGQGNYGYTF
TRBJ2-1,NA,TRBV27,NA,TGTGCCAGCAGTTTCAGGGAGGATGGTTTCGATGAGCAGTTCTTC,CASSFREDGFDEQFF
TRBJ1-2,NA,TRBV7-5,NA,TGTGCCAGAAGCCCCCGGAGGGGGCGGGTTAACTATGGCTACACCTTC,CARSPRRGRVNYGYTF
TRBJ2-7,NA,TRBV12-3/TRBV12-4,NA,TGTGCCAGCAGTTTTGCAGGTACGGGAGAGCAGTACTTC,CASSFAGTGEQYF
TRBJ1-2,NA,TRBV6-5,TRBD1,TGTGCCAGCAGTTTTGATAAGGGGGCGAATGGCTACACCTTC,CASSFDKGANGYTF
TRBJ1-1,few,TRBV9,TRBD1,TGTGCCAGCAGCGTCGGGACAGGGGCGAACACTGAAGCTTTCTTT,CASSVGTGANTEAFF
TRBJ2-5,NA,TRBV5-1,NA,TGCGCCAGCAGCTTGGCCTGGGCGGGAGAGACCCAGTACTTC,CASSLAWAGETQYF
TRBJ1-4,once,TRBV5-1,NA,TGCGCCAGCAGCTTGGTGGAGGGAACTAATGAAAAACTGTTTTTT,CASSLVEGTNEKLFF
TRBJ2-1,NA,TRBV5-1,TRBD2,TGCGCCAGCAGCTTGTGGAGCGGGGTGGGGAATGAGCAGTTCTTC,CASSLWSGVGNEQFF